This record looks at one T cell receptor (beta chain) sequence and its context. It has no known antigen specificity. No base-level quality is on record; no much larger clone is a single base apart. Collaborating institutions collected whole blood in K2EDTA tubes following their own protocols. For TCRbeta analysis, collaborator samples were shipped as frozen whole blood, as isolated PBMCs, or as DNA extracted from either sample type. The sample is drawn from a study of blood T cell repertoires in COVID-19 (TCRdb year 2020). About the investigation overall: Samples covering the acute and convalescent phases of COVID-19 were provided by collaborators in the United States, Italy and Spain. Samples came from the ongoing ImmuneRACE study (first 160 participants) plus 1,254 subjects from 6 global collaborators. The prospective study material was composed of cDNA or gDNA derived from T cells, B-cell-depleted T cells, or PBMCs. HLA class I and class II types, where available, came from metadata supplied by the sample provider rather than from assay-based typing. The repertoires were released in a freely available public database intended as a resource for research on the immune response to SARS-CoV-2. Subjects who had been exposed to COVID-19, were actively infected with it, or had recovered from it provided the deeply sampled blood TCRbeta repertoires that made up the dataset. The sample metadata nearly always contained a de-identified subject ID, COVID-19 status, age in years and sex.

What the study reported, not specific to this receptor: The amount of clinical and demographic metadata varied by source and participant and was provided uncurated.

In the germline V gene (reference sequence), CDR1 corresponds to SEHNR and CDR2 to FQNEAQ. Inclusive of the bounding cysteine and phenylalanine, the CDR3 is 15 residues long. Only CDR3 DNA is held: 45 bases, read in frame from base 1. V is pared back by 2 bases and J by 2 bases, with 10 bases lying between the germline termini. The immunoSEQ Assay, a bias-controlled multiplex PCR, was used to amplify TCRbeta CDR3 regions from genomic DNA. On the study's bioinformatics: The number of nucleated cells in each sample was estimated from the amplification of reference gene primers within the assay. To quantify the absolute abundance of each unique TCRbeta CDR3 rearrangement, sequence reads were collapsed and filtered. For each sample, productive Simpson clonality was calculated as the square root of Simpson's diversity index across productive rearrangements. The immuneACCESS repertoire file appears here via TCRdb, limited to in-frame rearrangements. These files lack a portion of the clones; in checked studies, under half of the deficit traces to unresolved V genes, and the cause of the others is not known. That table gives V, J and clone size, and the DNA gave D and trimming. Within this sample are some 70,000 clones, with roughly 88% of them counted one time only. Clones ranked in the top ten supply roughly 6.7% of the sample.

The specimen was peripheral blood. The TCR sequence derives from a woman aged 70-85 years with acute or convalescent COVID-19. The chain is encoded by TRBV7-9 joined to TRBJ2-1; perhaps TRBD2 is the D gene, with 5 bases matching. The CDR3 sequence is CASSLTGITYNEQFF. The sequenced DNA is TGTGCCAGCAGCTTAACGGGGATAACCTACAATGAGCAGTTCTTC.